These T cell receptor beta chains were read from a single sample in a study of T cells in Graves' hyperthyroidism and ophthalmopathy. TCRdb processed the multiplex PCR reads anew with MiXCR; each CDR3 protein has one entry. In the table there are fewer than 750,000 distinct CDR3 sequences, roughly 14% of which are singletons. The sequenced sample consisted of blood. These receptors all come from a woman aged 40 to 50 with Graves' ophthalmopathy. Both conserved end residues are part of each CDR3. The order of the fields is D gene, clone size, V gene, J gene, CDR3 DNA, CDR3 protein. A D gene is named only where the DNA matches it firmly. The size field is filled for only some rows; it gives once, few, many or a size class.

D: TRBD2
size: many
V: TRBV9
J: TRBJ2-4
DNA: TGTGCCAGCAGCGTAGATGTGGGCTTGGCGGGAGCGGGATATACCAAAAACATTCAGTACTTC
CDR3: CASSVDVGLAGAGYTKNIQYF

D: -
size: many
V: TRBV28
J: TRBJ2-7
DNA: TGTGCCAGCAGTTTAGAGAGGGAGTACGAGCAGTACTTC
CDR3: CASSLEREYEQYF

D: TRBD1
size: many
V: TRBV7-2
J: TRBJ1-2
DNA: TGTGCCACCCAGCCGGGACAGGGTTCCTATGGCTACACCTTC
CDR3: CATQPGQGSYGYTF

D: -
size: many
V: TRBV11-1
J: TRBJ1-1
DNA: TGTGCCAGCAGCGCTACCTTGAACACTGAAGCTTTCTTT
CDR3: CASSATLNTEAFF

D: -
size: many
V: TRBV4-2
J: TRBJ1-2
DNA: TGTGCCAGCAGCCAAGTAATTAGGGCAGGTGCTGGCTACACCTTC
CDR3: CASSQVIRAGAGYTF

D: -
size: -
V: TRBV6-2/TRBV6-3
J: TRBJ1-3
DNA: TGTGCCAGCAGTCCTTTTGGTTCGGCGAGTCGGCAGGGAAACACCATATATTTT
CDR3: CASSPFGSASRQGNTIYF

D: -
size: many
V: TRBV6-2/TRBV6-3
J: TRBJ1-5
DNA: TGTGCCAGTTCGGGCATCATACATCCCAGTCAGCCCCAGCATTTT
CDR3: CASSGIIHPSQPQHF

D: -
size: few
V: TRBV7-2
J: TRBJ1-5
DNA: TGTGCCAGCAGCCGGCAGGTCCATCAGCCCCAGCATTTT
CDR3: CASSRQVHQPQHF

D: -
size: many
V: TRBV6-5
J: TRBJ2-7
DNA: TGTGCCAGCAGTATAGGACGGCACTCCTACGAGCAGTACTTC
CDR3: CASSIGRHSYEQYF

D: -
size: many
V: TRBV6-2/TRBV6-3
J: TRBJ2-5
DNA: TGTGCCAGCGCAGTCTCCACACTCTGGCAGTACCAAGAGACCCAGTACTTC
CDR3: CASAVSTLWQYQETQYF

D: TRBD2
size: many
V: TRBV28
J: TRBJ2-7
DNA: TGTGCCAGCAGTCTACCGACTAGCGGGAGGACTCCCTACGAGCAGTACTTC
CDR3: CASSLPTSGRTPYEQYF

D: TRBD1
size: -
V: TRBV6-2/TRBV6-3
J: TRBJ2-7
DNA: TGTGCCAGCAGGACCGGGGACAGGGGCTACTACGAGCAGTACTTC
CDR3: CASRTGDRGYYEQYF

D: TRBD1
size: many
V: TRBV7-3
J: TRBJ2-7
DNA: TGTGCCAGCAGCTTAAAGGGGGCAGCGAACTACGAGCAGTACTTC
CDR3: CASSLKGAANYEQYF

D: TRBD2
size: many
V: TRBV7-3
J: TRBJ2-2
DNA: TGTGCCAGCAGCCCCCCGGGACTAGCGAACACCGGGGAGCTGTTTTTT
CDR3: CASSPPGLANTGELFF

D: TRBD1
size: many
V: TRBV6-2/TRBV6-3
J: TRBJ2-7
DNA: TGTGCCAGCAGCATGGGACAGAATTTTGACGAGCAGTACTTC
CDR3: CASSMGQNFDEQYF

D: -
size: few
V: TRBV4-3
J: TRBJ2-3
DNA: TGCGCCAGCAGCCAGGGGAGAGAATCAGGTACGCAGTATTTT
CDR3: CASSQGRESGTQYF

D: TRBD2
size: many
V: TRBV4-1
J: TRBJ2-5
DNA: TGCGCCAGCAGCCAAGACCCACTGGGGGGGATCCAAGAGACCCAGTACTTC
CDR3: CASSQDPLGGIQETQYF

D: TRBD1
size: many
V: TRBV10-3
J: TRBJ1-2
DNA: TGTGCCATCAGCCCGACAGGGCCGTCGGGTAACTATGGCTACACCTTC
CDR3: CAISPTGPSGNYGYTF

D: TRBD1
size: few
V: TRBV5-1
J: TRBJ2-7
DNA: TGCGCCAGCAGCTCGAGGACAGGGGGAACCGAGCAGTACTTC
CDR3: CASSSRTGGTEQYF

D: -
size: many
V: TRBV4-1
J: TRBJ2-7
DNA: TGCGCCAGCAGCCTCTCGATCGGTAATTCCTACGAGCAGTACTTC
CDR3: CASSLSIGNSYEQYF

D: TRBD2
size: many
V: TRBV6-2/TRBV6-3
J: TRBJ2-5
DNA: TGTGCCAGCAGGCTTCGACTAGCGGGAGCAGAGACCCAGTACTTC
CDR3: CASRLRLAGAETQYF

D: TRBD1
size: few
V: TRBV6-1
J: TRBJ1-1
DNA: TGTGCCAGCAGTGAAGCCGGGACAGGTCATGGGACTGAAGCTTTCTTT
CDR3: CASSEAGTGHGTEAFF

D: TRBD1
size: few
V: TRBV4-1
J: TRBJ1-1
DNA: TGCGCCAGCAGTCAATACAGCCAGGGGGCGTTGGACACTGAAGCTTTCTTT
CDR3: CASSQYSQGALDTEAFF

D: TRBD1
size: many
V: TRBV12-3/TRBV12-4
J: TRBJ2-5
DNA: TGTGCCAGCAGAACGGACAGGTACCAAGAGACCCAGTACTTC
CDR3: CASRTDRYQETQYF

D: -
size: many
V: TRBV30
J: TRBJ2-7
DNA: TGTGCCTGGAGTGTAAAGGGGGACGAGCAGTACTTC
CDR3: CAWSVKGDEQYF

D: -
size: many
V: TRBV12-3/TRBV12-4
J: TRBJ1-2
DNA: TGTGCCAGCAGTTCGCTCGGGATGACTCCACTCTATGGCTACACCTTC
CDR3: CASSSLGMTPLYGYTF

D: TRBD2
size: many
V: TRBV12-5
J: TRBJ2-4
DNA: TGTGCTAGTGCCCTCACCCCGGGACTAGAAAACATTCAGTACTTC
CDR3: CASALTPGLENIQYF

D: -
size: many
V: TRBV28
J: TRBJ1-5
DNA: TGTGCCAGCAGCTCAGGGGAGGCTTATAGCAATCAGCCCCAGCATTTT
CDR3: CASSSGEAYSNQPQHF

D: -
size: many
V: TRBV20-1
J: TRBJ2-7
DNA: TGCAGTGCTAGAGAGGGACCCCTTTACGAGCAGTACTTC
CDR3: CSAREGPLYEQYF

D: TRBD1
size: many
V: TRBV10-3
J: TRBJ1-2
DNA: TGTGCCATCAGTGTGGGGACAGGGGGCGCCGGGGACTATGGCTACACCTTC
CDR3: CAISVGTGGAGDYGYTF

D: -
size: many
V: TRBV28
J: TRBJ2-5
DNA: TGTGCCAGCAGTTCCTGGGGGTCGGGTAGACAAGAGACCCAGTACTTC
CDR3: CASSSWGSGRQETQYF

D: TRBD1
size: -
V: TRBV19
J: TRBJ1-2
DNA: TGTGCCAGTAGTCCTACCGGGACAGGGGACTATGGCTACACCTTC
CDR3: CASSPTGTGDYGYTF

D: TRBD1
size: -
V: TRBV5-4
J: TRBJ2-7
DNA: TGTGCCAGCAGCCCCCGGGACAGACTATACGAGCAGTACTTC
CDR3: CASSPRDRLYEQYF

D: TRBD1
size: many
V: TRBV20-1
J: TRBJ1-1
DNA: TGCAGTGCCATTCGGGACAGGAACACTGAAGCTTTCTTT
CDR3: CSAIRDRNTEAFF

D: -
size: -
V: TRBV5-1
J: TRBJ2-5
DNA: TGCGCCAGCAGCTTGGAGGGGACTCCCCGAGAGACCCAGTACTTC
CDR3: CASSLEGTPRETQYF

D: -
size: few
V: TRBV11-2
J: TRBJ2-5
DNA: TGTGCCAGCAGCTTAGATACGGGGTTAGTCACACGCATCGAAGAGACCCAGTACTTC
CDR3: CASSLDTGLVTRIEETQYF

D: TRBD2
size: few
V: TRBV28
J: TRBJ2-7
DNA: TGTGCCAGCAGCTTTATGCATAGAGGTGGACTAGCGGCATGGGGACAGTACTTC
CDR3: CASSFMHRGGLAAWGQYF

D: TRBD1
size: many
V: TRBV28
J: TRBJ2-7
DNA: TGTGCCAGCAGTTTGGACAGGTCCTACTTC
CDR3: CASSLDRSYF

D: TRBD1
size: many
V: TRBV19
J: TRBJ1-5
DNA: TGTGCCAGTAGCTATTCGGACAGGACCAATCAGCCCCAGCATTTT
CDR3: CASSYSDRTNQPQHF

D: -
size: many
V: TRBV19
J: TRBJ1-2
DNA: TGTGCCAGTAGTGATCAGGGACATGGCTACACCTTC
CDR3: CASSDQGHGYTF

D: TRBD2
size: many
V: TRBV2
J: TRBJ2-2
DNA: TGTGCCAGCAGGGGCTCCTTAGCGGGAAACACCGGGGAGCTGTTTTTT
CDR3: CASRGSLAGNTGELFF

D: TRBD2
size: once
V: TRBV6-1
J: TRBJ2-7
DNA: TGTGCCAGCAAAGGCGGGGGGGAGCAGTACTTC
CDR3: CASKGGGEQYF

D: -
size: many
V: TRBV9
J: TRBJ2-7
DNA: TGTGCCAGCAGCGTAGCGGCTAGCTCGGGCTACGAGCAGTACTTC
CDR3: CASSVAASSGYEQYF

D: TRBD1
size: many
V: TRBV6-1
J: TRBJ1-1
DNA: TGTGCCAGCAAACGGACAGGAGTGAACACTGAAGCTTTCTTT
CDR3: CASKRTGVNTEAFF

D: -
size: few
V: TRBV30
J: TRBJ2-5
DNA: TGTGCCTGGAGTGTACTCGAGGGACCCCAGTACTTC
CDR3: CAWSVLEGPQYF

D: TRBD1
size: many
V: TRBV14
J: TRBJ1-2
DNA: TGTGCCAGCAGCCAAGATCTTGGGACAGGGGACTATGGCTACACCTTC
CDR3: CASSQDLGTGDYGYTF

D: TRBD2
size: many
V: TRBV28
J: TRBJ2-5
DNA: TGTGCCAGCCGGGACTATAACGGTGTGACCCAGTACTTC
CDR3: CASRDYNGVTQYF

D: -
size: many
V: TRBV5-4
J: TRBJ2-5
DNA: TGTGCCAGCAGCTCGGGACCGTTTGAAGAGACCCAGTACTTC
CDR3: CASSSGPFEETQYF

D: TRBD1
size: many
V: TRBV12-5
J: TRBJ1-2
DNA: TGTGCTAGTGGTTTGGTACTGGGACAGACTAACTATGGCTACACCTTC
CDR3: CASGLVLGQTNYGYTF

D: TRBD1
size: many
V: TRBV13
J: TRBJ2-7
DNA: TGTGCCAGCAGCTTCCAGGGGGCAGGCGAGCAGTACTTC
CDR3: CASSFQGAGEQYF

D: TRBD1
size: -
V: TRBV7-2
J: TRBJ2-7
DNA: TGTGCCAGCAGCTTATTAGGCAGGGGGTACGAGCAGTACTTC
CDR3: CASSLLGRGYEQYF

D: TRBD1
size: few
V: TRBV28
J: TRBJ2-5
DNA: TGTGCCAGCAGTTCACCGGGACAGAGTGAGACCCAGTACTTC
CDR3: CASSSPGQSETQYF

D: -
size: many
V: TRBV29-1
J: TRBJ1-2
DNA: TGCAGCGTTGAGACAGGTTCATTCTATGGCTACACCTTC
CDR3: CSVETGSFYGYTF

D: -
size: -
V: TRBV6-1
J: TRBJ2-2
DNA: TGTGCTACATGGGGTGGGCCGACCGTAGAGCTGTTTTTT
CDR3: CATWGGPTVELFF

D: -
size: many
V: TRBV6-1
J: TRBJ2-5
DNA: TGTGCCAGCTGGTCCAGTCAAGAGACCCAGTACTTC
CDR3: CASWSSQETQYF

D: -
size: -
V: TRBV18
J: TRBJ1-5
DNA: TGTGCCAGCTCACCCCCAGCCGGCGGGGGCAATCAGCCCCAGCATTTT
CDR3: CASSPPAGGGNQPQHF

D: -
size: many
V: TRBV6-5
J: TRBJ2-3
DNA: TGTGCCAGCAGTTACTCAAGAGTAGATACGCAGTATTTT
CDR3: CASSYSRVDTQYF

D: TRBD2
size: -
V: TRBV30
J: TRBJ2-2
DNA: TGTGCCTGGAGTCCCCCCCTATCCCGCGGGGGTGGCGGGGAGCTGTTTTTT
CDR3: CAWSPPLSRGGGGELFF

D: -
size: many
V: TRBV28
J: TRBJ1-5
DNA: TGTGCCAGCAGTTTACCTGCGGACACTTTTGCCTATTTGAATCAGCCCCAGCATTTT
CDR3: CASSLPADTFAYLNQPQHF